This T cell receptor (beta chain) was profiled in a study of shared clonotypes between healthy human individuals. Study-level background: Per-donor plates numbered three CD4 naive, three CD4 memory, two CD8 naive and one CD8 memory. Study results and caveats: Naive subsets, compared against memory subsets, generally had larger estimated richness values. The sole specimen, blood, was sampled, and tissue repertoires likely differ.

About this clone: Antigen: not known.

Clones were read by immunoSEQ multiplex PCR, and TCRdb kept only the in-frame ones, dropping some. This sample carries about 1.1 million clones, around 78% of them seen once, and the ten largest clones take about 0.52%. V trimming: 4 bases; J trimming: 6 bases; junction bases outside the gene matches: 2. Germline V gene lookup returns CDR1 LGHNA and CDR2 YNFKEQ. The CDR3 has 14 amino acids. The receptor's source is a man aged 18 to 29 in good health. Some clones in this sample may be carry-over from other donors' samples. The sample taken for sequencing was memory CD4+ T cells from PBMCs. Subset denoted: CD45RA-negative fraction. This rearrangement joins TRBV4-2 to TRBJ2-2; 10 nucleotides line up with TRBD2. The CDR3 nucleotides read TGTGCCAGCAGCCCTGGACTAGCGGCCGGGGAGCTGTTTTTT. It specifies CASSPGLAAGELFF.